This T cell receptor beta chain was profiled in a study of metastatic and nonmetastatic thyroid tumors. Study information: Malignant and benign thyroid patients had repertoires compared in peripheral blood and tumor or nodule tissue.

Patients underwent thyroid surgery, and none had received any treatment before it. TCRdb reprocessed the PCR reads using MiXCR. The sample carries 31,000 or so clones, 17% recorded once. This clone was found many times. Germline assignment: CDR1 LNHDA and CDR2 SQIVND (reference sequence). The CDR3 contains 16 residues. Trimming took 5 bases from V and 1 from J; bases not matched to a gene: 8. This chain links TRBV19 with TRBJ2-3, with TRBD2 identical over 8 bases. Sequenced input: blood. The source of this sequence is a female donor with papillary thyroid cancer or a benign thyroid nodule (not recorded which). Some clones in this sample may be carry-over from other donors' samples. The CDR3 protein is CASSPVDSGGTDTQYF. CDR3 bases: TGTGCCAGTAGTCCCGTTGATAGCGGGGGCACAGATACGCAGTATTTT.